Listed below are T cell receptor beta chains from one sample, sequenced in a study of graft-versus-host responses after intestinal transplantation. No cognate antigen is known for these TCRs. Clones were sequenced by immunoSEQ multiplex PCR, and TCRdb holds only the in-frame ones, with some missing. The table records 90,000 to 130,000 clones, just under 95% of them present only once. The specimen comprised unstimulated CD8+ T cells sorted from spleen or lymph node cells, sampled before intestinal transplant. These receptor sequences come from a human donor who received an intestinal transplant. CDR3s include the opening cysteine and the closing phenylalanine or tryptophan. D genes are given only for firm matches. Clone size is given for some rows only: seen once, a few or many times, or a class if the clone is expanded.

cdr3_nt,cdr3_aa,v_call,j_call,d_call,cdr3_length,clone_size
TGTGCCAGTAGTAACCCGGGACGCCGACCTGGATCGGATGGCTACACCTTC,CASSNPGRRPGSDGYTF,TRBV19,TRBJ1-2,.,17,.
TGTGCCAGCAGCCCGCCGTTTGGCGCGAACACTGAAGCTTTCTTT,CASSPPFGANTEAFF,TRBV7-9,TRBJ1-1,.,15,once
TGTGCCAGCAGCGTAAATGCGGGGGAGCAGTACTTC,CASSVNAGEQYF,TRBV9,TRBJ2-7,.,12,once
TGTGCCATCCGGGACAGCAACTACGAGCAGTACTTC,CAIRDSNYEQYF,TRBV6-1,TRBJ2-7,TRBD1,12,.
TGTGCCAGCAGGGGCCACAGGGGGCACTCCTACGAGCAGTACTTC,CASRGHRGHSYEQYF,TRBV7-8,TRBJ2-7,TRBD1,15,once
TGTGCCAGCATGGAAGGGCCCTACGGCAATCAGCCCCAGCATTTT,CASMEGPYGNQPQHF,TRBV6-1,TRBJ1-5,.,15,.
TGTGCCAGCACCCTGACAGGGGGGGTCACTGAAGCTTTCTTT,CASTLTGGVTEAFF,TRBV6-5,TRBJ1-1,TRBD1,14,.
TGTGCCAGCAGTATAAGACTAGCGGGCGAGCAGTACTTC,CASSIRLAGEQYF,TRBV27,TRBJ2-7,TRBD2,13,.
TGTGCCAGCAGCTTAGTACAGCCCTTCAACTACGAGCAGTACTTC,CASSLVQPFNYEQYF,TRBV7-9,TRBJ2-7,.,15,.
TGTGCCAGCAGCCGCCGGACAGGGGGCATGGGCGGGGAGCTGTTTTTT,CASSRRTGGMGGELFF,TRBV11-1,TRBJ2-2,TRBD1,16,.
TGCGCCAGCAGCCAACGGGTCCTATATAGCAATCAGCCCCAGCATTTT,CASSQRVLYSNQPQHF,TRBV4-1,TRBJ1-5,.,16,.